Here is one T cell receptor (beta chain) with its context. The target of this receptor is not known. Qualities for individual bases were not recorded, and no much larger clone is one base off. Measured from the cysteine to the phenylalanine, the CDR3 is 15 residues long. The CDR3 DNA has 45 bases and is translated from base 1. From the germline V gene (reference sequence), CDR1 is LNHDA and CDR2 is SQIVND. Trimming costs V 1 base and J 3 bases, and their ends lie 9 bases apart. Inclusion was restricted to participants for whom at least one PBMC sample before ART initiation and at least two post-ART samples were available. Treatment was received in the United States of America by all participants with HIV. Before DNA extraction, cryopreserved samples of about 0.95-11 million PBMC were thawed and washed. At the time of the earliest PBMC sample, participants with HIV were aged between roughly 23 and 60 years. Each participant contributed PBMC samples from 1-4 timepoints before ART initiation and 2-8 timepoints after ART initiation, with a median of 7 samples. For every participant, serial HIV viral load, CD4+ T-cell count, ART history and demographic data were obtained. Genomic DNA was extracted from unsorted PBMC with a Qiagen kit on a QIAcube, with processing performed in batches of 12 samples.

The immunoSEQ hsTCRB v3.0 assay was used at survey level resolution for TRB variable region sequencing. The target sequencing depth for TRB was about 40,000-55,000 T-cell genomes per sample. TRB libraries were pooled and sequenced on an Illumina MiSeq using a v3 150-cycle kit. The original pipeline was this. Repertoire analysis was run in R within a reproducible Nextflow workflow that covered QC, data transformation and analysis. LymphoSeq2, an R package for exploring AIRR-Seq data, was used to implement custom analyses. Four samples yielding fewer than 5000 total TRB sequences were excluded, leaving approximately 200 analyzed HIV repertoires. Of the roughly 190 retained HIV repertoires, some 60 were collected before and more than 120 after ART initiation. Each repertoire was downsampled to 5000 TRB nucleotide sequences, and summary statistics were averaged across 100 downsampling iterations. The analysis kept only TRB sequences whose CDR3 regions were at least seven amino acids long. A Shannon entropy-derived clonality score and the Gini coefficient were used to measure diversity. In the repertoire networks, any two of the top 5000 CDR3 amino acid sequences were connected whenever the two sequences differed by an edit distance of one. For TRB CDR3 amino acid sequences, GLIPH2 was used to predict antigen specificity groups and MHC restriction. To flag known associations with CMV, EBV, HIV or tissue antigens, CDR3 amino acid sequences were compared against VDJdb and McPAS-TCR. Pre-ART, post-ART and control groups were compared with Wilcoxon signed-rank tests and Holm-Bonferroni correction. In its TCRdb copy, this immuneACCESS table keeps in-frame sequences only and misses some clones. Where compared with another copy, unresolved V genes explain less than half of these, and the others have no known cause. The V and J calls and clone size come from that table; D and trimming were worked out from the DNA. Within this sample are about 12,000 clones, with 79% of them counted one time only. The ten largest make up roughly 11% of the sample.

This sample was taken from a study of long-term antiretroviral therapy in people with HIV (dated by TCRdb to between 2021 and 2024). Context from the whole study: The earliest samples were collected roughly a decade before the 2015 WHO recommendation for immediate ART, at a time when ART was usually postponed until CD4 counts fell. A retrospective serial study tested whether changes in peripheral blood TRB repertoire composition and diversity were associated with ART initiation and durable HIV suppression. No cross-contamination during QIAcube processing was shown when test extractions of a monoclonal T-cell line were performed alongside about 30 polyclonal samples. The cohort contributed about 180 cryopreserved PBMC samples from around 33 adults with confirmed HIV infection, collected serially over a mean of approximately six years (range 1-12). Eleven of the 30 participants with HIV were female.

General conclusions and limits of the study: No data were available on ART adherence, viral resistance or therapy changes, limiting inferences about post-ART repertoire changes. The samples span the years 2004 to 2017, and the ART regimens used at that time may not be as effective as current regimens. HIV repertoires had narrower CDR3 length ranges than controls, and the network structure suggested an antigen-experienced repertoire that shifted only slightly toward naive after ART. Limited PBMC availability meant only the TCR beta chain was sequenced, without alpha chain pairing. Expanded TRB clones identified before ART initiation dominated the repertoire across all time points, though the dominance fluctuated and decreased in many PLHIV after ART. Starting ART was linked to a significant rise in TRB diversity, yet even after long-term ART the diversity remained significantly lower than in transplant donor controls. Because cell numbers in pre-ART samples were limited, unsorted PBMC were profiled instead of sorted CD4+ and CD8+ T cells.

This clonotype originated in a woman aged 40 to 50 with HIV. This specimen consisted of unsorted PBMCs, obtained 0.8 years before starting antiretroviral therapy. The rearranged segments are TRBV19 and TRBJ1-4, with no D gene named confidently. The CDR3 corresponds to CASSIARAPNEKLFF. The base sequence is TGTGCCAGTAGTATAGCAAGGGCACCTAATGAAAAACTGTTTTTT.